A selection of T cell receptor beta chains follows, all from one sample in a study of response to subunit inactivated influenza vaccine. Via MiXCR, TCRdb re-called the RT-PCR reads, giving one row per CDR3 protein. The table has about 540,000 distinct CDR3 sequences, approximately 20% seen once. These data also formed part of another study, on T cells expressing NK-cell markers.

The sample here was CD4+ T cells sorted from PBMCs, taken 12 days after vaccination. These receptors were collected from a man aged 50-60 years who received an inactivated influenza vaccine. CDR3s include the opening cysteine and the closing phenylalanine or tryptophan. The order of the fields is J gene, clone size, V gene, D gene, CDR3 DNA, CDR3 protein. The D gene is left open where the match is weak. Where a row states a size, it is once, few, many or the class of an expanded clone; other rows omit it.

TRBJ2-6	-	TRBV6-2/TRBV6-3	-	TGTGCCAGCAAAGGGGGGGGCAGGACCTCTGGGGCCAACGTCCTGACTTTC	CASKGGGRTSGANVLTF
TRBJ1-1	-	TRBV4-2	-	TGTGCCAGCAGCCAAGTATATGGGAACACTGAAGCTTTCTTT	CASSQVYGNTEAFF
TRBJ2-7	-	TRBV2	-	TGTGCCAGCGGGAAAACAGGCTCCTACGAGCAGTACTTC	CASGKTGSYEQYF
TRBJ2-5	-	TRBV2	TRBD2	TGTGCCAGCAGTGATTGGGGACTAGCGGGAGGTTGGGAGACCCAGTACTTC	CASSDWGLAGGWETQYF
TRBJ2-4	-	TRBV20-1	-	TGCAGTGCTAGAGATCGGTATATTCAGTACTTC	CSARDRYIQYF
TRBJ1-1	few	TRBV7-3	-	TGTGCCAGCAGGTGGGGCAGGAACACTGAAGCTTTCTTT	CASRWGRNTEAFF
TRBJ1-3	many	TRBV6-2/TRBV6-3	-	TGTGCCAGCAGTTCCTTCACAACATGGGACACCTACTCTGGAAACACCATATATTTT	CASSSFTTWDTYSGNTIYF
TRBJ2-7	few	TRBV4-2	TRBD1	TGTGCCAGCAGCCAAGATCAGCATAGGGGGCGGTACGAGCAGTACTTC	CASSQDQHRGRYEQYF
TRBJ1-1	few	TRBV29-1	-	TGCAGCGTGACCCGAGGCGGGAACACTGAAGCTTTCTTT	CSVTRGGNTEAFF
TRBJ1-1	few	TRBV20-1	TRBD1	TGCAGTGCCACTATGCAGACAGGGACCCGTGAAGCTTTCTTT	CSATMQTGTREAFF
TRBJ1-2	few	TRBV4-2	-	TGTGCCAGCAGCCAAGATTATGCGCAAGCTAACTATGGCTACACCTTC	CASSQDYAQANYGYTF
TRBJ2-1	few	TRBV12-3/TRBV12-4	-	TGTGCCAGCAGCCCACAGGGCGGGACCTACAATGAGCAGTTCTTC	CASSPQGGTYNEQFF
TRBJ2-2	once	TRBV14	-	TGTGCCAGCAGCCGGACAGTCCCCGGGGAGCTGTTTTTT	CASSRTVPGELFF
TRBJ2-2	few	TRBV7-2	-	TGTGCCAGCAGCTTCCACCGGTCGGGCACCGGGGAGCTGTTTTTT	CASSFHRSGTGELFF
TRBJ2-5	-	TRBV7-8	TRBD2	TGTGCCAGCAGCCGACTACTAGCGGGTAAAGAGACCCAGTACTTC	CASSRLLAGKETQYF